This T cell receptor beta chain appears in the sequencing data of a study of control samples from healthy donors and cancer patients. Libraries were prepared by immunoSEQ multiplex PCR; TCRdb keeps only in-frame clonotypes and omits some of them. The data hold 350,000 to 450,000 clones, with approximately 92% observed a single time. This CDR3 spans 13 amino acids. CDR1 GTSNPN and CDR2 SVGIG come from the germline V gene (reference sequence). V lost 5 bases to trimming and J lost 0 bases; unmatched junction nucleotides: 2. Input material: PBMCs. The gene calls are TRBV30 and TRBJ2-3; 7 bases agree with TRBD1. This sequence was found in a man in his forties with head and neck cancer. CDR3 DNA: TGTGCCTGGCGGACAGGTAGCACAGATACGCAGTATTTT. This encodes CAWRTGSTDTQYF.